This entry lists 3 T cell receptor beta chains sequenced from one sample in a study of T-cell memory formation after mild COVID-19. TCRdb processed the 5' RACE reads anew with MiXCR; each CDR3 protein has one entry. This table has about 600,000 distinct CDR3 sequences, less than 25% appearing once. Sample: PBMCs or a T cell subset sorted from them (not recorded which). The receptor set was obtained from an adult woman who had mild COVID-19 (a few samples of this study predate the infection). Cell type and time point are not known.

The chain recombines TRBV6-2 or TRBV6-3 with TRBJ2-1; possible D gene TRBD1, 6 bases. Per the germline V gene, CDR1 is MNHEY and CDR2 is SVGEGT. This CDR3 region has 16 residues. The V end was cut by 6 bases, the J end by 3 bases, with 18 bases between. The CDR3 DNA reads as TGTGCCAGCAGACCCGGGACACCCTCACACTACAATGAGCAGTTCTTC. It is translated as CASRPGTPSHYNEQFF.

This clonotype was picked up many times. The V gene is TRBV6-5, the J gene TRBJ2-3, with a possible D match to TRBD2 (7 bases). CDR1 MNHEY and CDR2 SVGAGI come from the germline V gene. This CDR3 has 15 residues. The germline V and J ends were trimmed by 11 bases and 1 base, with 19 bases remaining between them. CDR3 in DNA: TGTGCCGCTAAGGCGGGGCGGGGGCGCACAGATACGCAGTATTTT. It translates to CAAKAGRGRTDTQYF.

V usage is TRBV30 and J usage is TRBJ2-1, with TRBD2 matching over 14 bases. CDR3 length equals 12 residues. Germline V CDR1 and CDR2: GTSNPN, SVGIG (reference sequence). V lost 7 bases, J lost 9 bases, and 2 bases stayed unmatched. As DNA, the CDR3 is TGTGCCTTGGGACTAGCGGGAGCTGAGCAGTTCTTC. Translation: CALGLAGAEQFF.